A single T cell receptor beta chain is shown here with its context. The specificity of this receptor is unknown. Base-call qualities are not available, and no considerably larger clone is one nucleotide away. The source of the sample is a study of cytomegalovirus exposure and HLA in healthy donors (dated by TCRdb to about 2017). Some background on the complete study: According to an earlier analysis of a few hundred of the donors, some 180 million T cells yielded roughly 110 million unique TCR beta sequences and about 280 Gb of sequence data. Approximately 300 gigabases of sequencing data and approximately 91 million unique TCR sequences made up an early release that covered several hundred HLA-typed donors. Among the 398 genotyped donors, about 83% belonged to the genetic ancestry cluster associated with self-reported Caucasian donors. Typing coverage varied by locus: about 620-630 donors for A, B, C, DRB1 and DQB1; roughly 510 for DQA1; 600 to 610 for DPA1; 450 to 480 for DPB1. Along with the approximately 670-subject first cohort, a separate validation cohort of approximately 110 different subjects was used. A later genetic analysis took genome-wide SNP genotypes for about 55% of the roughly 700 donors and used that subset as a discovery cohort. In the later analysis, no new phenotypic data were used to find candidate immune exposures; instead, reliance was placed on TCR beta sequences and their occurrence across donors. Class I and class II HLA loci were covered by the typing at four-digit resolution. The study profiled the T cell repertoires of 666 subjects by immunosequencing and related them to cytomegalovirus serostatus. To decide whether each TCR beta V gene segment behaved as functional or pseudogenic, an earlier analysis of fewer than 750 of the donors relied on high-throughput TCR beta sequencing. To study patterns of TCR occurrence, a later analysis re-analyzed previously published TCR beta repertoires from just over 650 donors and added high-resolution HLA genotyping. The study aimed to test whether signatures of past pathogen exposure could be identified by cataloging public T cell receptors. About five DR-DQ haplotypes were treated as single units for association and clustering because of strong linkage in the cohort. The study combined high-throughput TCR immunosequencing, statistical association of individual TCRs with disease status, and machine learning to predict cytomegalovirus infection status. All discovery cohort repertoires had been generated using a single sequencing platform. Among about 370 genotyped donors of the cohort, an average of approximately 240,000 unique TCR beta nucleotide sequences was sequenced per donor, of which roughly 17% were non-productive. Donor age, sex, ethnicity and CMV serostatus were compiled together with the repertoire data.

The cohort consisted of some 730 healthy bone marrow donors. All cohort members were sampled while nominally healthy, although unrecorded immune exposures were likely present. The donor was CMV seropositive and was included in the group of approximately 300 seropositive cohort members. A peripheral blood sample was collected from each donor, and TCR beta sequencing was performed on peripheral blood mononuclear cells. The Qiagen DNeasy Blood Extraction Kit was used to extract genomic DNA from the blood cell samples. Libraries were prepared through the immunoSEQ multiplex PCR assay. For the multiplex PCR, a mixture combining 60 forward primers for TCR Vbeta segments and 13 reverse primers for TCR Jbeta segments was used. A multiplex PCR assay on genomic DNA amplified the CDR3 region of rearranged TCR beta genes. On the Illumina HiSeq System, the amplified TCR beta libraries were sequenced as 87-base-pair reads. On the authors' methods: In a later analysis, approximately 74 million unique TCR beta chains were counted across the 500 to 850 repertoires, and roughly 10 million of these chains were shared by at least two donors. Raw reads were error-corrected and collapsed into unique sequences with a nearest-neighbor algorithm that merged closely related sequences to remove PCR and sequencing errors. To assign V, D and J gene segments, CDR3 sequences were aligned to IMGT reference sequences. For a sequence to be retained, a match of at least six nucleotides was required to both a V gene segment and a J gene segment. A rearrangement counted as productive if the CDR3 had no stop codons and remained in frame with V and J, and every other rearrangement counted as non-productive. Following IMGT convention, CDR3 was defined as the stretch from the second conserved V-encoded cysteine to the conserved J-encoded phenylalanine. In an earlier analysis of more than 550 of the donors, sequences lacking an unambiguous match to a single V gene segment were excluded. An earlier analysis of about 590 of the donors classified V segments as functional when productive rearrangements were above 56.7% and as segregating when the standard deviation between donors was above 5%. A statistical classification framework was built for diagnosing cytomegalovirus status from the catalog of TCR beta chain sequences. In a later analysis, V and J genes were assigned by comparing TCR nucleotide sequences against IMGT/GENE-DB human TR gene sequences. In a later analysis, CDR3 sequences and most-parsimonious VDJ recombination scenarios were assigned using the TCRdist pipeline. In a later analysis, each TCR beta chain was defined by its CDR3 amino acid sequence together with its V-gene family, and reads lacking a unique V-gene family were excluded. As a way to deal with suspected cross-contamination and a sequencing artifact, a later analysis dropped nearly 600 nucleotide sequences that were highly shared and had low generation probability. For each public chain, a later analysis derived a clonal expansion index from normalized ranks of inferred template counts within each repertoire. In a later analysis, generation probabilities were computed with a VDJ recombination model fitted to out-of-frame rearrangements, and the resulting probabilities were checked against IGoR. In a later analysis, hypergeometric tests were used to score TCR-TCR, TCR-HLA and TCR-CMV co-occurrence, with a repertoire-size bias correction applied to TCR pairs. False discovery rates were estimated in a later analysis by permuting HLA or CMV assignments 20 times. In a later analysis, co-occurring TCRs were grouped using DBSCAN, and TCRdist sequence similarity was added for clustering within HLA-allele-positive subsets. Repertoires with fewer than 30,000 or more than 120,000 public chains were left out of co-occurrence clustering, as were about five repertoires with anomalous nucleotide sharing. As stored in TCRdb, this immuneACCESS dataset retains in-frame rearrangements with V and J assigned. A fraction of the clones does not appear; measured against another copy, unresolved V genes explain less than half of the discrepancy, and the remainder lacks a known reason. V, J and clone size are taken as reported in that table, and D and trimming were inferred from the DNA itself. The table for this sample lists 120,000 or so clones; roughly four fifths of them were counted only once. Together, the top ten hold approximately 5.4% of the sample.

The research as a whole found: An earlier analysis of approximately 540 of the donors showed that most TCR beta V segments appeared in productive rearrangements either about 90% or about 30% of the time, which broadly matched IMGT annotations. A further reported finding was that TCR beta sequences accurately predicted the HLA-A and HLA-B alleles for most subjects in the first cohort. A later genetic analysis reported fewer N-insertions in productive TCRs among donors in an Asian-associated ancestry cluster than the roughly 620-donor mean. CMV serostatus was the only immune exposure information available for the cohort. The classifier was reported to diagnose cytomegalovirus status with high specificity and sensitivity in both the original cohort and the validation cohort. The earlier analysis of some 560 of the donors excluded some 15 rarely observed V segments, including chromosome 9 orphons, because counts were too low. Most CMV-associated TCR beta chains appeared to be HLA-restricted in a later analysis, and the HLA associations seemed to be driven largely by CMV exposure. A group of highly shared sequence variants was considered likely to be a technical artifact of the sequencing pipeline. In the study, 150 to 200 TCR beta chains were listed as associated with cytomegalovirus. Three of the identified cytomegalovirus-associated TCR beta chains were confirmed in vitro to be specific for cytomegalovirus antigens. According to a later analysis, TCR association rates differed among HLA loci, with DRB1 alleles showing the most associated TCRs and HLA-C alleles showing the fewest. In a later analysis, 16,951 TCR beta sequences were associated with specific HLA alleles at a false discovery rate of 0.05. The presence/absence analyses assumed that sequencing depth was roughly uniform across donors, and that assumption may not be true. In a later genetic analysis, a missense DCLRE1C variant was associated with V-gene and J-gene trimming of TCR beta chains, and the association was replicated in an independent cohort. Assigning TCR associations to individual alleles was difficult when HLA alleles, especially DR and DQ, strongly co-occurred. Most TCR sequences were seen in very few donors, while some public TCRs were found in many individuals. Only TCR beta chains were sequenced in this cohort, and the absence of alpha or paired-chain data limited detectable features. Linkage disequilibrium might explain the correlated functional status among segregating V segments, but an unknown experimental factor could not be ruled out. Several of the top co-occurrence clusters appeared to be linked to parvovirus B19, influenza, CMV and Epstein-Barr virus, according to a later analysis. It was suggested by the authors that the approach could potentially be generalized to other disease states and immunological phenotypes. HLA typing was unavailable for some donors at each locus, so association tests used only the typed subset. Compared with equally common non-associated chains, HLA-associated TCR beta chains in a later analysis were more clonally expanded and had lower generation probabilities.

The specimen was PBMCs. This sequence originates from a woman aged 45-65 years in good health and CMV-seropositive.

The bases read TGTGCCAGCTCACCAGAGCAACCCTCGTCCAAGAACTATGGCTACACCTTC. Translated, this is CASSPEQPSSKNYGYTF. The V and J genes are TRBV18 and TRBJ1-2; the D segment cannot be called with confidence. V lost 2 bases and J lost 2 bases; the stretch between them is 18 bases long. Spanning cysteine to phenylalanine, the CDR3 consists of 17 amino acids. The CDR3 DNA has 51 bases and is translated from base 1. CDR1 KGHSH and CDR2 LQKENI are derived from the germline V gene.